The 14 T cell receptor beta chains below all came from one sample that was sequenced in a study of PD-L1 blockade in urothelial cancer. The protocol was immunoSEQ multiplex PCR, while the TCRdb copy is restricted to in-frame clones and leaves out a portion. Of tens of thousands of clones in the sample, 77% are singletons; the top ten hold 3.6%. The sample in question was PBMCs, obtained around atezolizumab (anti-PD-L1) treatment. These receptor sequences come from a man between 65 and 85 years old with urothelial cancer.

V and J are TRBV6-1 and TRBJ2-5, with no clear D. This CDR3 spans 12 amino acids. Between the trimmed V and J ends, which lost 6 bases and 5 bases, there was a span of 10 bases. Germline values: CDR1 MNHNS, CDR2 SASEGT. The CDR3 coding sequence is TGTGCCAGCAGCCCAATAGAGGAGACCCAGTACTTC. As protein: CASSPIEETQYF.

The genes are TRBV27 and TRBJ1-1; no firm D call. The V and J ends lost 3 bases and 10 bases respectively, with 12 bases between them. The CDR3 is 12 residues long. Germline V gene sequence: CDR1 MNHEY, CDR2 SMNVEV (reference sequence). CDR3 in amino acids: CASSFGSGRAFF. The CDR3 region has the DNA TGTGCCAGCAGTTTCGGGTCGGGGAGAGCTTTCTTT.

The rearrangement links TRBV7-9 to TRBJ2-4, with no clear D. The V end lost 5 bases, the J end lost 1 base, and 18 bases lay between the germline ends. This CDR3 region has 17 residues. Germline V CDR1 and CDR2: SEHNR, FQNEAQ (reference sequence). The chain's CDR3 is CASSREEVGVAKNIQYF. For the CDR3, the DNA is TGTGCCAGCAGCCGAGAGGAAGTGGGTGTTGCCAAAAACATTCAGTACTTC.

The CDR3 DNA is TGTGCCAGCAGCTTATACAGGGAGACCCAGTACTTC. Its translation: CASSLYRETQYF. The rearrangement links TRBV5-6 to TRBJ2-5; tentative D call: TRBD1 (5 bases). The V gene lost 2 bases and the J gene lost 5 bases, with 7 bases spanning the gap. Germline values: CDR1 SGHDT, CDR2 YYEEEE. The CDR3 covers 12 residues.

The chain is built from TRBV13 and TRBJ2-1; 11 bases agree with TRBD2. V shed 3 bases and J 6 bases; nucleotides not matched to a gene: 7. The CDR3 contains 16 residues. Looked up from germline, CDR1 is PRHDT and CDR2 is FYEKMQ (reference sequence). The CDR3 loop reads CASSFSGGARGNEQFF. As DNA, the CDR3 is TGTGCCAGCAGCTTTAGCGGGGGGGCCCGGGGCAATGAGCAGTTCTTC.

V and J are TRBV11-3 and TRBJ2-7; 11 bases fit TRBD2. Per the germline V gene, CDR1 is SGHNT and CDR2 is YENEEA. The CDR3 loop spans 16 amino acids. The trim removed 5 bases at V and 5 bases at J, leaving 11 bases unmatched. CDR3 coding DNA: TGTGCCAGCAGCCCTCGGACTAGCGGGCGCCCGGACGAGCAGTACTTC. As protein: CASSPRTSGRPDEQYF. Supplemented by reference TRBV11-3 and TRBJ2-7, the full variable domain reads EAGVVQSPRYKIIEKKQPVAFWCNPISGHNTLYWYLQNLGQGPELLIRYENEEAVDDSQLPKDRFSAERLKGVDSTLKIQPAELGDSAVYLCASSPRTSGRPDEQYFGPGTRLTVT.

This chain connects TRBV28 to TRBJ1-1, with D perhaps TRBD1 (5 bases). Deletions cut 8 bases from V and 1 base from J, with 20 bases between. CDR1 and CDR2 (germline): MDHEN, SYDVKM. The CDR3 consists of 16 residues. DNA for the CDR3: TGTGCCAGCCACCCTAGGTGGGGGGTTACGAACACTGAAGCTTTCTTT. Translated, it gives CASHPRWGVTNTEAFF.

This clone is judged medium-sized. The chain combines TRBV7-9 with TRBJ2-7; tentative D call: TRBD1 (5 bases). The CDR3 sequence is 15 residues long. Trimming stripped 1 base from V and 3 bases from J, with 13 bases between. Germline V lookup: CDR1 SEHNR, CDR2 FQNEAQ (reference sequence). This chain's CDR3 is CASSLVGAGYYEQYF. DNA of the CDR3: TGTGCCAGCAGCTTAGTTGGGGCAGGCTACTACGAGCAGTACTTC.

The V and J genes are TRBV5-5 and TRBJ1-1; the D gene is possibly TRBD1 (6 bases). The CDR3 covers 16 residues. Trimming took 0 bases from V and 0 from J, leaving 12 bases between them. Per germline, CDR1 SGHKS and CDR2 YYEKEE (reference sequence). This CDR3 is CASSLGGGVLNTEAFF. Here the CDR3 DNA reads TGTGCCAGCAGCTTGGGCGGGGGCGTCTTGAACACTGAAGCTTTCTTT.

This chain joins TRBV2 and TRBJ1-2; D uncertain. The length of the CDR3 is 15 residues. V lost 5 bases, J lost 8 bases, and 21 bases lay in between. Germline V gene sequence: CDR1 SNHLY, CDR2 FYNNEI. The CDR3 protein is CASSKRGSRDYGYTF. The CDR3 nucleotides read TGTGCCAGCAGTAAAAGAGGGAGTCGTGATTACGGCTACACCTTC.

CDR3 protein: CASSLRQGGGTDTQYF. The CDR3 coding sequence is TGTGCCAGCAGCCTAAGACAGGGTGGTGGCACAGATACGCAGTATTTT. The chain couples TRBV11-3 to TRBJ2-3, with 7 bases that match TRBD1. CDR1 is SGHNT and CDR2 is YENEEA in the germline V gene. Trimming removed 5 bases from V and 1 base from J; junction bases left unmatched: 9. The CDR3 covers 16 residues.

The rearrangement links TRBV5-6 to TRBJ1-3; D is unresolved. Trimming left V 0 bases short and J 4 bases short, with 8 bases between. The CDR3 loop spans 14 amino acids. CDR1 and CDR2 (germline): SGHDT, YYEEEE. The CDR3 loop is CASSLANGGNTIYF. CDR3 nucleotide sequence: TGTGCCAGCAGCTTGGCCAACGGGGGAAACACCATATATTTT.

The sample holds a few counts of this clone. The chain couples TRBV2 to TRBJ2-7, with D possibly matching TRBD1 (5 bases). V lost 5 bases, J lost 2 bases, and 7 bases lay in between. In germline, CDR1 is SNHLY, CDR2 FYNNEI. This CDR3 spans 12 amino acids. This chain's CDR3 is CASSRTTYEQYF. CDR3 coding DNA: TGTGCCAGCAGTAGGACAACCTACGAGCAGTACTTC.

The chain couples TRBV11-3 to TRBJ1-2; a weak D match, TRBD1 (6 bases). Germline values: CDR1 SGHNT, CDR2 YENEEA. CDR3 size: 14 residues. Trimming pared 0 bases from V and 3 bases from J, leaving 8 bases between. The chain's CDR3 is CASSLEGTHYGYTF. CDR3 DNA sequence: TGTGCCAGCAGCTTAGAAGGGACACACTATGGCTACACCTTC.